This is a list of T cell receptor beta chains from one sample in a study of metastatic and nonmetastatic thyroid tumors. TCRdb reanalyzed the PCR reads with MiXCR. The data hold around 20,000 clones, with 31% observed a single time. Sequences were obtained from blood. The receptors here all came from a female donor with papillary thyroid cancer or a benign thyroid nodule (not recorded which). Some clones in this sample may be carry-over from other donors' samples. The CDR3 runs from the conserved cysteine through the conserved F or W. A D gene is named only where the DNA matches it firmly. Size values are once, few and many counts, or a class for expanded clones, and some rows have none.

V: TRBV6-2/TRBV6-3
J: TRBJ2-6
D: .
size: medium-sized
DNA: TGTGCCAGCAGTTACAGCTCTGGGGCCAACGTCCTGACTTTC
CDR3: CASSYSSGANVLTF

V: TRBV7-3
J: TRBJ2-1
D: TRBD1
size: many
DNA: TGTGCCAGCAGCCCTAGGGGGACAGGGGGCGCGGGTGGCAATGAGCAGTTCTTC
CDR3: CASSPRGTGGAGGNEQFF

V: TRBV18
J: TRBJ1-2
D: .
size: .
DNA: TGTGCCAGCTCACCAGGCAGGGCAATCTATGGCTACACCTTC
CDR3: CASSPGRAIYGYTF

V: TRBV7-3
J: TRBJ1-2
D: TRBD1
size: .
DNA: TGTGCCAGCAGCTTAGGGACAGGGGGCTTTGGCTACACCTTC
CDR3: CASSLGTGGFGYTF

V: TRBV11-1
J: TRBJ2-1
D: TRBD2
size: few
DNA: TGTGCCAGCAGCTTAACTCGGACTAGCGGGAGCAATGAGCAGTTCTTC
CDR3: CASSLTRTSGSNEQFF

V: TRBV6-9
J: TRBJ1-1
D: TRBD1
size: .
DNA: TGTGCCAGCAGTTATCCCAACAGACAGGGGGCGACTGAAGCTTTCTTT
CDR3: CASSYPNRQGATEAFF

V: TRBV12-3/TRBV12-4
J: TRBJ1-3
D: .
size: few
DNA: TGTGCCAGCAGAGATTACGGGGCACTTATGGACACCATATATTTT
CDR3: CASRDYGALMDTIYF

V: TRBV27
J: TRBJ1-1
D: .
size: many
DNA: TGTGCCAGCAGCACGATTAGGGGGATCCTGAACACTGAAGCTTTCTTT
CDR3: CASSTIRGILNTEAFF

V: TRBV20-1
J: TRBJ1-5
D: .
size: once
DNA: TGCAGTGCTCAATTTGCGGGGGCAAATCAGCCCCAGCATTTT
CDR3: CSAQFAGANQPQHF

V: TRBV20-1
J: TRBJ1-1
D: TRBD1
size: many
DNA: TGCAGTGCTATGGAAGGGGGCGGATGGAACACTGAAGCTTTCTTT
CDR3: CSAMEGGGWNTEAFF

V: TRBV4-1
J: TRBJ1-5
D: .
size: .
DNA: TGCGCCAACAGCCCGGATGGGGGGGTCAATCAGCCCCAGCATTTT
CDR3: CANSPDGGVNQPQHF

V: TRBV6-2/TRBV6-3
J: TRBJ2-5
D: .
size: medium-sized
DNA: TGTGCCACCTCACAGGGCGAAGGGGGCCAAGAGACCCAGTACTTC
CDR3: CATSQGEGGQETQYF

V: TRBV5-1
J: TRBJ2-3
D: TRBD1
size: many
DNA: TGCGCCAGCAACGCCGGGACAGGGGCAAGTAGATGGGGCACAGATACGCAGTATTTT
CDR3: CASNAGTGASRWGTDTQYF

V: TRBV20-1
J: TRBJ1-1
D: .
size: many
DNA: TGCAGTGCTCCCCGACAGAACACTGAAGCTTTCTTT
CDR3: CSAPRQNTEAFF

V: TRBV25-1
J: TRBJ2-7
D: TRBD1
size: many
DNA: TGTGCCAGCGGGACCGGGACAGAGTCCTACGAGCAGTACTTC
CDR3: CASGTGTESYEQYF

V: TRBV11-2
J: TRBJ2-1
D: .
size: few
DNA: TGTGCCAGCAGCTCGCGTCTCTCGGGCTCCTACAATGAGCAGTTCTTC
CDR3: CASSSRLSGSYNEQFF

V: TRBV4-3
J: TRBJ1-2
D: .
size: many
DNA: TGCGCCAGCAGCCAAGATAGAGGCAGAACTTATGGCTACACCTTC
CDR3: CASSQDRGRTYGYTF